These 23 T cell receptor beta chains came from one sample sequenced in a study of cytotoxic CD8 clonotypes in ibrutinib-treated CLL. The repertoire was sequenced with immunoSEQ multiplex PCR; TCRdb's copy has only in-frame clones and lacks some. The sample yields 40,000 to 55,000 clones, approximately 87% seen once. The sequenced sample was PBMCs, obtained after 24 months of ibrutinib treatment. These receptors all come from a human donor with chronic lymphocytic leukemia.

The V and J genes are TRBV6-1 and TRBJ1-2, with a weak D call TRBD1 (6 bases). V was clipped by 3 bases and J by 7 bases, with 12 bases between them. Germline values: CDR1 MNHNS, CDR2 SASEGT. CDR3 length: 13 amino acids. This CDR3 is CASSDTGLGGYTF. The CDR3 bases are TGTGCCAGCAGTGACACAGGGCTGGGTGGCTACACCTTC.

The CDR3 DNA follows: TGTGCCAGCTCACCACCCGCAGGCTCTGGAAACACCATATATTTT. This codes for CASSPPAGSGNTIYF. The chain couples TRBV18 to TRBJ1-3; D remains unclear. The germline V gene has CDR1 KGHSH and CDR2 LQKENI. V was shortened by 0 bases and J by 0 bases, with 6 bases between the two germline ends. The CDR3 is 15 residues long.

V gene TRBV7-2 combines with J gene TRBJ1-1; D is ambiguous. The germline gives CDR1 SGHTA, CDR2 FQGNSA. Deletions cut 7 bases from V and 5 bases from J, with 17 bases between. The CDR3 totals 14 residues. The CDR3 sequence is CASILDGVRTEAFF. The CDR3, as DNA: TGTGCCAGCATCCTGGACGGGGTGAGGACTGAAGCTTTCTTT. The whole variable domain, filled in from reference TRBV7-2 and TRBJ1-1, reads GAGVSQSPSNKVTEKGKDVELRCDPISGHTALYWYRQSLGQGLEFLIYFQGNSAPDKSGLPSDRFSAERTGGSVSTLTIQRTQQEDSAVYLCASILDGVRTEAFFGQGTRLTVV.

V is TRBV19 and J is TRBJ2-1, with D perhaps matching TRBD2 (5 bases). The CDR3 covers 20 residues. Germline loops: CDR1 LNHDA, CDR2 SQIVND (reference sequence). With 4 bases removed from V and 0 bases from J, the gap between germline ends came to 25 bases. The CDR3 reads CASSNFRIGRAPGSYNEQFF. The CDR3 DNA reads as TGTGCCAGTAGTAACTTCCGGATCGGGCGGGCCCCAGGCTCCTACAATGAGCAGTTCTTC. Filled out from reference TRBV19 and TRBJ2-1, the complete variable domain reads DGGITQSPKYLFRKEGQNVTLSCEQNLNHDAMYWYRQDPGQGLRLIYYSQIVNDFQKGDIAEGYSVSREKKESFPLTVTSAQKNPTAFYLCASSNFRIGRAPGSYNEQFFGPGTRLTVL.

This clone was seen a single time. The CDR3 protein is CASSQPGGANTGELFF. CDR3 nucleotide sequence: TGTGCCAGCAGTCAACCAGGGGGCGCGAACACCGGGGAGCTGTTTTTT. V is TRBV25-1 and J is TRBJ2-2; 8 bases line up with TRBD1. This CDR3 contains 16 residues. The trim removed 5 bases at V and 0 bases at J, leaving 5 bases unmatched. The germline gives CDR1 MGHDK, CDR2 SYGVNS.

This clone appeared a single time. The rearrangement uses TRBV11-2 and TRBJ2-7; D gene unclear. This CDR3 comprises 13 residues. CDR1 SGHAT and CDR2 FQNNGV come from the germline V gene. Trimming left V 5 bases short and J 7 bases short, with 15 bases between. CDR3 sequence (DNA): TGTGCCAGCAGCAATCCCCCTGCGCGGGAGCAGTACTTC. This sequence encodes CASSNPPAREQYF.

The chain couples TRBV27 to TRBJ1-2; weak D call: TRBD1 (5 bases). Germline CDR1 is MNHEY and CDR2 is SMNVEV (reference sequence). Between the trimmed V and J ends, which lost 5 bases and 4 bases, there was a span of 17 bases. The CDR3 runs 15 residues. DNA for the CDR3: TGTGCCAGCAGTACCGCCAGATGGGGCCTCTATGGCTACACCTTC. This sequence encodes CASSTARWGLYGYTF.

The chain joins TRBV5-8 to TRBJ2-1, with 9 bases that match TRBD2. There are 17 residues in the CDR3. In germline, CDR1 is SGHTS, CDR2 YDEGEE. Unmatched junction bases numbered 8, after V lost 0 bases and J lost 4 bases. Here the CDR3 DNA reads TGTGCCAGCAGCTTGGTGGTTCTAGCGGGACCATACAATGAGCAGTTCTTC. This codes for CASSLVVLAGPYNEQFF.

This chain links TRBV11-2 with TRBJ2-1; 10 bases line up with TRBD2. V was pared by 1 base and J by 8 bases, with 11 bases of the junction left unmatched. The CDR3 runs 17 residues. Looked up from germline, CDR1 is SGHAT and CDR2 is FQNNGV. CDR3 DNA sequence: TGTGCCAGCAGCTTAGTTGCTAGCCCTAGCGGGAGTGATGAGCAGTTCTTC. Translated: CASSLVASPSGSDEQFF.

V and J are TRBV7-2 and TRBJ2-7, with 7 bases aligning to TRBD2. V shed 1 base and J 3 bases; nucleotides not matched to a gene: 3. Germline CDR1 and CDR2: SGHTA and FQGNSA. This CDR3 has 14 amino acids. CDR3 nucleotide sequence: TGTGCCAGCAGCTTAGATGGGAGGGGCTACGAGCAGTACTTC. Its translation: CASSLDGRGYEQYF.

The table lists this clone with a count of one. Other DNA variants within this sample encode the same CDR3. The V and J genes are TRBV9 and TRBJ2-7; the D is unclear. Between the trimmed V and J ends, which lost 3 bases and 2 bases, there was a span of 6 bases. The CDR3 has 12 amino acids. CDR1 is SGDLS and CDR2 is YYNGEE in the germline V gene. In DNA form, the CDR3 reads TGTGCCAGCAGCGGACAAGCCTACGAGCAGTACTTC. It yields the protein CASSGQAYEQYF.

The V gene is TRBV27, the J gene TRBJ2-5, with 8 bases identical to TRBD1. CDR1 is MNHEY and CDR2 is SMNVEV in the germline V gene (reference sequence). The length of the CDR3 is 14 residues. V dropped 5 bases and J dropped 7; count of bases not matched to a gene: 9. The CDR3 nucleotides read TGTGCCAGCAGTCCCGGACAGGGCACGGGGACCCAGTACTTC. Amino acids: CASSPGQGTGTQYF.

The chain recombines TRBV27 with TRBJ2-1; TRBD2 matches at 12 bases. Germline V gene sequence: CDR1 MNHEY, CDR2 SMNVEV (reference sequence). CDR3 length: 20 residues. V trimming: 5 bases; J trimming: 7 bases; junction bases outside the gene matches: 21. In DNA form, the CDR3 reads TGTGCCAGCAGTCGGGGACTAGCGGGCCCTCGGTCGGACATACGGAATGAGCAGTTCTTC. As protein: CASSRGLAGPRSDIRNEQFF.

This clone appeared a few times. The J gene is TRBJ2-6, the V gene TRBV30; possibly TRBD1 for D (5 bases). CDR3 size: 15 residues. Germline V CDR1 and CDR2: GTSNPN, SVGIG (reference sequence). V was cut by 5 bases and J by 2 bases, with 13 bases left in between. The CDR3 sequence: CAWAPWGPGANVLTF. The CDR3 region has the DNA TGTGCCTGGGCCCCATGGGGCCCTGGGGCCAACGTCCTGACTTTC.

V and J are TRBV7-2 and TRBJ2-7; no clear D. CDR1 SGHTA and CDR2 FQGNSA come from the germline V gene. The V end lost 1 base, the J end lost 2 bases, and 3 bases lay between the germline ends. The CDR3 covers 12 residues. CDR3 protein: CASSLVAYEQYF. CDR3 nucleotide sequence: TGTGCCAGCAGCTTAGTAGCCTACGAGCAGTACTTC.

The chain joins TRBV25-1 to TRBJ1-4; maybe TRBD1 (6 bases). CDR3 length: 17 amino acids. V dropped 1 base and J dropped 6 bases, with 18 bases sitting between them. Germline V gene lookup returns CDR1 MGHDK and CDR2 SYGVNS. In DNA, the CDR3 is TGTGCCAGCAGTGAATTCGGACAGATCACGATTGATGAAAAACTGTTTTTT. Translation: CASSEFGQITIDEKLFF.

This chain connects TRBV5-4 to TRBJ2-2, with D maybe TRBD1 (6 bases). The V and J ends lost 5 bases and 0 bases respectively, with 20 bases between them. This CDR3 contains 18 residues. CDR1 SGHNT and CDR2 YYREEE come from the germline V gene (reference sequence). In nucleotides, the CDR3 is TGTGCCAGCAGTTCTAGACTGATCGGGACACCGAACACCGGGGAGCTGTTTTTT. Its translation is CASSSRLIGTPNTGELFF.

V is TRBV5-6 and J is TRBJ2-1, with D tentatively TRBD1 (5 bases). Trimming stripped 0 bases from V and 4 bases from J, with 8 bases between. Germline values: CDR1 SGHDT, CDR2 YYEEEE. The length of the CDR3 is 14 residues. The CDR3 sequence: CASSLVAGYNEQFF. CDR3 sequence (DNA): TGTGCCAGCAGCTTGGTCGCAGGGTACAATGAGCAGTTCTTC.

In this sample, this clone turned up a few times. Other DNA sequences within the sample encode an identical CDR3. The rearrangement joins TRBV19 to TRBJ1-2, with a weak D call TRBD1 (6 bases). V was trimmed by 2 bases and J by 2 bases, leaving 6 bases between them. The CDR3 has 13 amino acids. CDR1 LNHDA and CDR2 SQIVND come from the germline V gene (reference sequence). The CDR3 loop reads CASSIQGNYGYTF. DNA for the CDR3: TGTGCCAGTAGTATACAGGGGAACTATGGCTACACCTTC.

V and J are TRBV6-5 and TRBJ2-7; tentatively, D is TRBD2 (6 bases). Trimming removed 0 bases at V and 6 bases at J, with 9 bases between. The length of the CDR3 is 13 residues. Per the germline V gene, CDR1 is MNHEY and CDR2 is SVGAGI. CDR3 nucleotides: TGTGCCAGCAGTTACTCGCGGGATGCCGAGCAGTACTTC. Translation gives CASSYSRDAEQYF.

The chain is built from TRBV28 and TRBJ1-1; no firm D call. There are 13 residues in the CDR3. V shed 7 bases and J shed 6 bases, with 15 bases lying between them. Germline V gene data show CDR1 as MDHEN and CDR2 as SYDVKM. The CDR3 nucleotides read TGTGCCAGCATTTCCTCGTTGGGCGCTGAAGCTTTCTTT. This encodes CASISSLGAEAFF.

The chain employs TRBV7-9 and TRBJ2-3, with 7 bases lining up with TRBD2. The germline V gene has CDR1 SEHNR and CDR2 FQNEAQ (reference sequence). This CDR3 contains 15 residues. The ends lost 3 bases at V and 5 bases at J; junction bases unmatched: 8. This CDR3 is CASSFRGRELDTQYF. The CDR3 DNA reads as TGTGCCAGCAGCTTTAGAGGGCGGGAGCTAGATACGCAGTATTTT.

The J gene is TRBJ2-1, the V gene TRBV14, with a possible D match to TRBD2 (6 bases). This CDR3 spans 12 amino acids. Trimming removed 2 bases at V and 9 bases at J, with 8 bases between. Germline CDR1 and CDR2: SGHDN and FVKESK. The CDR3 spells CASSQSEGEQFF. The CDR3 nucleotides read TGTGCCAGCAGCCAATCGGAGGGTGAGCAGTTCTTC.